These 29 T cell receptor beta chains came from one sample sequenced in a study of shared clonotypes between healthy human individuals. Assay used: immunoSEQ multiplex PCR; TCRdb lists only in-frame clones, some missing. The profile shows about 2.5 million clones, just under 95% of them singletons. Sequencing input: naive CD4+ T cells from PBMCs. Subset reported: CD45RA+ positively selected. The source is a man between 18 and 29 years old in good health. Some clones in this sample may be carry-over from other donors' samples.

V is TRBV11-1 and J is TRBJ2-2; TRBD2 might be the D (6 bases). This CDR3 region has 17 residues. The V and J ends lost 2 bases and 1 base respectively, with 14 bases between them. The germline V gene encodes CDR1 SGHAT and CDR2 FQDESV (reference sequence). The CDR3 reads CASSLKVEGMNTGELFF. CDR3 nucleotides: TGTGCCAGCAGCTTAAAGGTGGAGGGGATGAACACCGGGGAGCTGTTTTTT. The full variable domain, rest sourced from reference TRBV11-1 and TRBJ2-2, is EAEVAQSPRYKITEKSQAVAFWCDPISGHATLYWYRQILGQGPELLVQFQDESVVDDSQLPKDRFSAERLKGVDSTLKIQPAELGDSAMYLCASSLKVEGMNTGELFFGEGSRLTVL.

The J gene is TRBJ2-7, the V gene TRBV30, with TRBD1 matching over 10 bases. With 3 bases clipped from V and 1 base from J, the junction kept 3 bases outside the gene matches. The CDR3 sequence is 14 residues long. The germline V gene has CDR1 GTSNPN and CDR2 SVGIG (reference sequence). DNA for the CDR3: TGTGCCTGGAGGCCGGGACAGGGGTCCTACGAGCAGTACTTC. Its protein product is CAWRPGQGSYEQYF.

DNA for the CDR3: TGTGCCAGCAGTTACTCGATCGGTTTCTCTGGAAACACCATATATTTT. It translates to CASSYSIGFSGNTIYF. The rearrangement joins TRBV6-5 to TRBJ1-3, with no clear D. Trimming pared 0 bases from V and 0 bases from J, leaving 9 bases between. The CDR3 sequence is 16 residues long. Germline V gene data show CDR1 as MNHEY and CDR2 as SVGAGI.

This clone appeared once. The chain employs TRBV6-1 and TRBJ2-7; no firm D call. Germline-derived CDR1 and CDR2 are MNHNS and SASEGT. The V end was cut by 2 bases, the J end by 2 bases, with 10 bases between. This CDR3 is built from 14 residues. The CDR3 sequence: CASSELTRTYEQYF. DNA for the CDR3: TGTGCCAGCAGTGAATTGACAAGAACCTACGAGCAGTACTTC.

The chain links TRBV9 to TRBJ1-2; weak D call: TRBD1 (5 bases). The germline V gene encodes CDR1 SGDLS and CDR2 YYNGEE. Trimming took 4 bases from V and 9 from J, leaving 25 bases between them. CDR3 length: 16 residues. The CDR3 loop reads CASSTILYGRDTRYTF. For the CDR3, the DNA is TGTGCCAGCAGCACAATACTTTACGGCAGGGATACCCGCTACACCTTC.

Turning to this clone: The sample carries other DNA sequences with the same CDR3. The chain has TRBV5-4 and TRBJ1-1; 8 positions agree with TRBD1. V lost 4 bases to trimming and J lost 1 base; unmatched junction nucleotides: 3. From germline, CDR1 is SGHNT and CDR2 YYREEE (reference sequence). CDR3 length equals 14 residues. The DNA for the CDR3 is TGTGCCAGCAGCCCCGGACAGGGGAACACTGAAGCTTTCTTT. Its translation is CASSPGQGNTEAFF.

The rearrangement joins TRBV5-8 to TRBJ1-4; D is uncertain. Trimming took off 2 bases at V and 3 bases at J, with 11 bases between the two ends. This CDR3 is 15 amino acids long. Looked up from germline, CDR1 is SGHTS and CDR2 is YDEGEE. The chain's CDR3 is CASSFGVGSNEKLFF. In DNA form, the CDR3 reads TGTGCCAGCAGCTTCGGGGTCGGATCTAATGAAAAACTGTTTTTT.

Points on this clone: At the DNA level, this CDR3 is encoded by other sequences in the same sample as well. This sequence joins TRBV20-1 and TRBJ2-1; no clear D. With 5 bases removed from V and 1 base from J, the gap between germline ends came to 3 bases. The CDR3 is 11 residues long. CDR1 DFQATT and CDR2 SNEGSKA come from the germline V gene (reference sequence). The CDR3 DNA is TGCAGTGCTGGGTCCTACAATGAGCAGTTCTTC. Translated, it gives CSAGSYNEQFF.

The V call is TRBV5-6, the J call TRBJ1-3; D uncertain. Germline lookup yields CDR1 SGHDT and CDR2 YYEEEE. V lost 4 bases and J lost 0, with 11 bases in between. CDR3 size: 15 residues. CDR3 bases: TGTGCCAGCAGCAGCACTCGAAGCTCTGGAAACACCATATATTTT. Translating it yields CASSSTRSSGNTIYF.

The CDR3 loop is CASSSLLLLEQYF. In DNA form, the CDR3 reads TGTGCCAGCAGCTCCTTGCTACTCCTCGAGCAGTACTTC. V gene TRBV6-5 combines with J gene TRBJ2-7; D ambiguous. V was pared by 6 bases and J by 6 bases, with 15 bases between. The CDR3 is 13 residues long. CDR1 and CDR2 (germline): MNHEY, SVGAGI.

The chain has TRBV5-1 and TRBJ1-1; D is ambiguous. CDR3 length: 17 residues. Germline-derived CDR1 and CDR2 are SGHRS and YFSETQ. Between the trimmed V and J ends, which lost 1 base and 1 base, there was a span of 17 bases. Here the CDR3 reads CASSLPRVPGQNTEAFF. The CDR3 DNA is TGCGCCAGCAGCTTGCCGAGGGTCCCAGGTCAGAACACTGAAGCTTTCTTT. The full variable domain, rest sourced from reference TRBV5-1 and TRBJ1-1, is KAGVTQTPRYLIKTRGQQVTLSCSPISGHRSVSWYQQTPGQGLQFLFEYFSETQRNKGNFPGRFSGRQFSNSRSEMNVSTLELGDSALYLCASSLPRVPGQNTEAFFGQGTRLTVV.

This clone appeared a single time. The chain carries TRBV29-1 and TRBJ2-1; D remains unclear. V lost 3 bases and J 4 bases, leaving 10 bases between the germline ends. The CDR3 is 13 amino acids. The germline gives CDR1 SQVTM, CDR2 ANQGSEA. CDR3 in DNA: TGCAGCGTTGAGGCATATCGATACAATGAGCAGTTCTTC. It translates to CSVEAYRYNEQFF.

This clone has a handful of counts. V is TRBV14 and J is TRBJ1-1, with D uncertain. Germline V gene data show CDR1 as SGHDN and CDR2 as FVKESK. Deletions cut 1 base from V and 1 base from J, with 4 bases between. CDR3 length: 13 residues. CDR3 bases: TGTGCCAGCAGCCAAGGCTCGAACACTGAAGCTTTCTTT. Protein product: CASSQGSNTEAFF.

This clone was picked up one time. The CDR3 loop reads CASSPMGQLLYGYTF. The CDR3 nucleotides read TGTGCCAGTAGTCCAATGGGACAGCTACTCTATGGCTACACCTTC. The V call is TRBV19, the J call TRBJ1-2; TRBD1 aligns across 7 bases. CDR1 and CDR2 from the germline V gene are LNHDA and SQIVND (reference sequence). The CDR3 has 15 residues. V shed 5 bases, J shed 4 bases, and the junction held 10 bases outside the gene matches.

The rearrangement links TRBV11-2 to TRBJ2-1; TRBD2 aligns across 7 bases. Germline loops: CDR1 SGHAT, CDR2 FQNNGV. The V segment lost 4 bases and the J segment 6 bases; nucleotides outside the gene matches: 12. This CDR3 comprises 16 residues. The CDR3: CASSSMWGEGSNEQFF. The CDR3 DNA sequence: TGTGCCAGCAGCTCAATGTGGGGGGAGGGAAGCAATGAGCAGTTCTTC.

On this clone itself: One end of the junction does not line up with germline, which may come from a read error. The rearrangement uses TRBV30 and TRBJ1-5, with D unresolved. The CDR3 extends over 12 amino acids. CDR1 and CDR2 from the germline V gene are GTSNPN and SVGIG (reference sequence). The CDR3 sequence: CARSDTIQPQHF. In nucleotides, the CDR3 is TGTGCCCGGAGTGATACCATTCAGCCCCAGCATTTT.

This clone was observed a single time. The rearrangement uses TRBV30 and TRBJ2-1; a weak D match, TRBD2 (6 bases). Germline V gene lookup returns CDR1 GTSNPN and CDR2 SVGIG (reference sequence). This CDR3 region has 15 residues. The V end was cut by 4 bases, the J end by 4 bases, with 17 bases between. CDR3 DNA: TGTGCCTGGAAAGGTGGGAGCGGGCCATACAATGAGCAGTTCTTC. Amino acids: CAWKGGSGPYNEQFF.

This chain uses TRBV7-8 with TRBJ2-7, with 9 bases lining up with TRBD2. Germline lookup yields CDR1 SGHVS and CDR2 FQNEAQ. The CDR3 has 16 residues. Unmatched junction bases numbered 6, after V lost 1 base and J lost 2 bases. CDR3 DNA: TGTGCCAGCAGCTTAGTAGTTGCTAGCGGGGCCTACGAGCAGTACTTC. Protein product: CASSLVVASGAYEQYF. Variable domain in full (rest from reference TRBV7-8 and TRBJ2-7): GAGVSQSPRYKVAKRGQDVALRCDPISGHVSLFWYQQALGQGPEFLTYFQNEAQLDKSGLPSDRFFAERPEGSVSTLKIQRTQQEDSAVYLCASSLVVASGAYEQYFGPGTRLTVT.

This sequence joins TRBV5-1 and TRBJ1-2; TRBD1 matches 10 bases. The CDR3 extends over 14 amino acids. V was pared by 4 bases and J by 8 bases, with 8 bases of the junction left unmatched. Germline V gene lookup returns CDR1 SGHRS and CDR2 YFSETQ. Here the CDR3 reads CASSQTGQGGGYTF. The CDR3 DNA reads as TGCGCCAGCAGCCAGACCGGACAGGGGGGCGGCTACACCTTC.

The CDR3 protein is CASSRVYQPQHF. The CDR3 DNA reads as TGTGCCAGTAGTCGCGTTTATCAGCCCCAGCATTTT. The J gene is TRBJ1-5, the V gene TRBV19; D not resolved. CDR1 and CDR2 (germline): LNHDA, SQIVND (reference sequence). Trimming cost V 5 bases and J 5 bases, with 7 bases left between them. The CDR3 extends over 12 amino acids. The full variable domain, in which reference TRBV19 and TRBJ1-5 provide the parts outside the CDR3, is DGGITQSPKYLFRKEGQNVTLSCEQNLNHDAMYWYRQDPGQGLRLIYYSQIVNDFQKGDIAEGYSVSREKKESFPLTVTSAQKNPTAFYLCASSRVYQPQHFGDGTRLSIL.

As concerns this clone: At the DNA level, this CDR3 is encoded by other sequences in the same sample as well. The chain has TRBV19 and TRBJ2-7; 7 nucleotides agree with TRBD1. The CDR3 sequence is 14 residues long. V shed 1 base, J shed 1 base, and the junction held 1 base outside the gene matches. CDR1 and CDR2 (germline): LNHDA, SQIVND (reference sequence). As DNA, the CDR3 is TGTGCCAGTAGTATAGCAGGGGGTTCCTACGAGCAGTACTTC. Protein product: CASSIAGGSYEQYF.

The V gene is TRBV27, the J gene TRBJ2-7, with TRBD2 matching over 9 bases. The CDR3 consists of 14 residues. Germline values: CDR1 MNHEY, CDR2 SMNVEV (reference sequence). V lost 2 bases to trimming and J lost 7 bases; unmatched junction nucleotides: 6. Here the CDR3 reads CASSLRREGGEQYF. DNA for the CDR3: TGTGCCAGCAGTTTACGGCGGGAGGGTGGGGAGCAGTACTTC.

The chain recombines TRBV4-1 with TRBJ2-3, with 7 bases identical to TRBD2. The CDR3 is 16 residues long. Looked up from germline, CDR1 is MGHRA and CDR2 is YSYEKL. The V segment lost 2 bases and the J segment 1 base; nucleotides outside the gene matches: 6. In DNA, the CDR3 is TGCGCCAGCAGCCAAAAGCGGGACTCTGGCACAGATACGCAGTATTTT. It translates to CASSQKRDSGTDTQYF.

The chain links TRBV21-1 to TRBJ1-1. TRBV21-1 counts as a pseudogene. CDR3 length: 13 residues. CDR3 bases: TGTACCAGAGGCAGGTGGGGGACCACTGAAGCTTTCTTT. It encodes CTRGRWGTTEAFF.

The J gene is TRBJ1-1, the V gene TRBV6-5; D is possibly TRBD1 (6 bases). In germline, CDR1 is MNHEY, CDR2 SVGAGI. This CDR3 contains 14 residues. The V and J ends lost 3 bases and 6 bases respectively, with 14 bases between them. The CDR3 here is CASSYTQGMAEAFF. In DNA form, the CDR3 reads TGTGCCAGCAGTTATACTCAGGGGATGGCTGAAGCTTTCTTT.

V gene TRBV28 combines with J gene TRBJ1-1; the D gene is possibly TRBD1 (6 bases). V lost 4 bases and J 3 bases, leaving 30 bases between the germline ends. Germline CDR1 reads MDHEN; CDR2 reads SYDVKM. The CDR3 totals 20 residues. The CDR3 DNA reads TGTGCCAGCAGTTCTCTCCTCCCCCTTTGGGGGCCTAAAGGTGACACTGAAGCTTTCTTT. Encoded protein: CASSSLLPLWGPKGDTEAFF.

This CDR3 is CASSLRQSWTAGNTIYF. For the CDR3, the DNA is TGTGCCAGCAGTTTACGGCAAAGCTGGACGGCTGGAAACACCATATATTTT. The chain links TRBV28 to TRBJ1-3; D unclear. CDR1 and CDR2 (germline): MDHEN, SYDVKM. V dropped 2 bases and J dropped 2 bases, with 16 bases sitting between them. The CDR3 covers 17 residues.

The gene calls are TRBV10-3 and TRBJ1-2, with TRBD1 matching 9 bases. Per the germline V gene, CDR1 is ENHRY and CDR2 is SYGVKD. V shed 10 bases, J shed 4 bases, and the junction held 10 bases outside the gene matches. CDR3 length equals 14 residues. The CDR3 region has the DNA TGTGCCACAAAACCCGGACAGGGGTTCTATGGCTACACCTTC. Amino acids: CATKPGQGFYGYTF.

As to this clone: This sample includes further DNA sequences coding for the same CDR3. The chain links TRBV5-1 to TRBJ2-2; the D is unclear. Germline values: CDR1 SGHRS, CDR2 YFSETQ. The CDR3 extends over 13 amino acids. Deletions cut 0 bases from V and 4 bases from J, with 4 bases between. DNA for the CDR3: TGCGCCAGCAGCTTGGCCACCACCGGGGAGCTGTTTTTT. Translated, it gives CASSLATTGELFF.